The 25 T cell receptor beta chains below come from one sample, sequenced in a study of TIL therapy for anti-PD-1-resistant metastatic lung cancer. This was the immunoSEQ v3 assay. TCRdb's table, derived via immunoSEQ multiplex PCR, lists solely in-frame clones and lacks some. The sample shows roughly 60,000 clones, more than 75% of them seen only once. Time point here: pre-treatment sample, taken before nivolumab and TIL therapy. The sequences come from blood, collected at baseline. These receptors all come from a person aged 25 to 79 with non-small cell lung cancer.

The CDR3 reads CASSLESLFTDTQYF. CDR3 DNA: TGTGCCAGCAGCTTAGAATCCCTGTTCACAGATACGCAGTATTTT. The chain employs TRBV7-2 and TRBJ2-3; no firm D call. The V end lost 1 base, the J end lost 2 bases, and 10 bases lay between the germline ends. The CDR3 covers 15 residues. Germline V gives CDR1 SGHTA, CDR2 FQGNSA.

The gene calls are TRBV7-6 and TRBJ2-4, with D possibly TRBD2 on 5 matching bases. The germline V and J ends were trimmed by 5 bases and 6 bases, with 14 bases remaining between them. This CDR3 comprises 14 residues. From germline, CDR1 is SGHVS and CDR2 FNYEAQ. The CDR3 DNA is TGTGCCAGCAGCCCATGGAGTGAGGGAAACATTCAGTACTTC. Translating it yields CASSPWSEGNIQYF.

V usage is TRBV10-1 and J usage is TRBJ2-3, with D perhaps TRBD2 (5 bases). Germline loops: CDR1 WNHNN, CDR2 SYGVQD (reference sequence). V shed 4 bases and J shed 2 bases, with 10 bases lying between them. The CDR3 runs 14 residues. The CDR3 nucleotides are TGCGCCAGCAGTGTCGGAGGCTCCACAGATACGCAGTATTTT. Translation: CASSVGGSTDTQYF.

The chain recombines TRBV27 with TRBJ1-1; D is ambiguous. The CDR3 contains 14 residues. Germline loops: CDR1 MNHEY, CDR2 SMNVEV (reference sequence). Trimming took 6 bases from V and 1 from J, leaving 12 bases between them. The CDR3, as DNA: TGTGCCAGCAGGTTAGCGCTCGGGAACACTGAAGCTTTCTTT. Amino acids: CASRLALGNTEAFF.

The gene calls are TRBV3-1 (or the pseudogene TRBV3-2) and TRBJ2-7; a weak D match, TRBD2 (5 bases). CDR1 is LGHDT and CDR2 is YNNKEL in the germline V gene (reference sequence). CDR3 length: 15 amino acids. The V end lost 0 bases, the J end lost 3 bases, and 12 bases lay between the germline ends. The CDR3 spells CASSQDPGSGYEQYF. In nucleotides, the CDR3 is TGTGCCAGCAGCCAAGACCCCGGCAGCGGCTACGAGCAGTACTTC.

The chain carries TRBV7-8 and TRBJ1-2; unclear D gene. V was clipped by 0 bases and J by 0 bases, with 14 bases between them. This CDR3 contains 17 residues. Germline V lookup: CDR1 SGHVS, CDR2 FQNEAQ. CDR3 region: CASSLAGMGATNYGYTF. The CDR3 bases are TGTGCCAGCAGCTTAGCCGGGATGGGAGCGACTAACTATGGCTACACCTTC. Filled out from reference TRBV7-8 and TRBJ1-2, the complete variable domain reads GAGVSQSPRYKVAKRGQDVALRCDPISGHVSLFWYQQALGQGPEFLTYFQNEAQLDKSGLPSDRFFAERPEGSVSTLKIQRTQQEDSAVYLCASSLAGMGATNYGYTFGSGTRLTVV.

The V gene is TRBV5-1, the J gene TRBJ2-1; D not certain. Germline CDR1 SGHRS, CDR2 YFSETQ. The CDR3 is 12 amino acids. V gave up 3 bases and J gave up 3 bases, with 4 bases separating them. This chain's CDR3 is CASSSNYNEQFF. The CDR3 region has the DNA TGCGCCAGCAGCTCCAACTACAATGAGCAGTTCTTC.

The chain carries TRBV28 and TRBJ1-5, with D unresolved. The CDR3 consists of 15 residues. Germline-derived CDR1 and CDR2 are MDHEN and SYDVKM. V was cut by 7 bases and J by 0 bases, with 13 bases left in between. CDR3: CASTPTWNSNQPQHF. CDR3 in DNA: TGTGCCAGCACCCCGACGTGGAATAGCAATCAGCCCCAGCATTTT.

CDR3 nucleotide sequence: TGTGCCAGCAGTTTGGGGGCAGAGACCCAGTACTTC. Its protein product is CASSLGAETQYF. The chain combines TRBV12-3 or TRBV12-4 with TRBJ2-5, with D possibly being TRBD1 (6 bases). This CDR3 has 12 residues. The V and J ends lost 3 bases and 4 bases respectively, with 6 bases between them.

This clone was seen a handful of times. The chain has TRBV2 and TRBJ2-7; TRBD1 matches at 7 bases. The CDR3 runs to 15 residues. The V segment lost 9 bases and the J segment 4 bases; nucleotides outside the gene matches: 15. Germline CDR1 is SNHLY and CDR2 is FYNNEI. This CDR3 is CASHVQGGARYEQYF. The DNA of the CDR3 is TGTGCCAGTCACGTTCAAGGGGGCGCTCGTTACGAGCAGTACTTC.

V usage is TRBV7-8 and J usage is TRBJ2-7; D perhaps matches TRBD2 (6 bases). Trimming took 5 bases from V and 3 from J, leaving 17 bases between them. Looked up from germline, CDR1 is SGHVS and CDR2 is FQNEAQ. CDR3 size: 15 residues. The CDR3 reads CASSRFSGTSYEQYF. The CDR3, as DNA: TGTGCCAGCAGCCGATTTAGCGGTACGAGCTACGAGCAGTACTTC.

This rearrangement joins TRBV11-2 to TRBJ2-7, with 7 bases aligning to TRBD2. J gave up 6 bases and V 0 bases, and 8 bases lay outside the gene matches. This CDR3 has 15 amino acids. Germline values: CDR1 SGHAT, CDR2 FQNNGV. The CDR3 nucleotides read TGTGCCAGCAGCTTAGAATCCAGCGGGATGAGCGAGCAGTACTTC. This codes for CASSLESSGMSEQYF.

The chain uses TRBV5-4 and TRBJ2-5, with D uncertain. The V end lost 3 bases, the J end lost 2 bases, and 14 bases lay between the germline ends. Germline V gives CDR1 SGHNT, CDR2 YYREEE (reference sequence). The length of the CDR3 is 15 residues. CDR3 residues: CASSSRPVGQETQYF. CDR3 nucleotide sequence: TGTGCCAGCAGCTCCCGCCCCGTTGGTCAAGAGACCCAGTACTTC.

The genes are TRBV2 and TRBJ2-7; 10 nucleotides line up with TRBD1. CDR3 length equals 13 residues. With V trimmed by 9 bases and J by 7 bases, 9 bases remained unmatched. Germline assignment: CDR1 SNHLY and CDR2 FYNNEI. The CDR3 nucleotides are TGTGCCAGTACCGGGACAGGGGCGGGGGAGCAGTACTTC. It codes for CASTGTGAGEQYF.

V gene TRBV6-5 combines with J gene TRBJ2-3, with 7 positions matching TRBD2. The V segment lost 0 bases and the J segment 2 bases; nucleotides outside the gene matches: 2. CDR3 length: 15 amino acids. Per the germline V gene, CDR1 is MNHEY and CDR2 is SVGAGI. CDR3 in amino acids: CASSYSLAPTDTQYF. CDR3 nucleotides: TGTGCCAGCAGTTACTCACTAGCGCCCACAGATACGCAGTATTTT.

This clone has a single count. The chain joins TRBV5-6 to TRBJ1-1; 9 bases agree with TRBD1. Germline trimming cut 0 bases from V and 4 bases from J; bases unmatched to any gene: 4. This CDR3 comprises 15 residues. Germline-derived CDR1 and CDR2 are SGHDT and YYEEEE. The CDR3 nucleotides are TGTGCCAGCAGCTTGGGACAGGGGGTTGGCACTGAAGCTTTCTTT. Amino acids: CASSLGQGVGTEAFF.

The rearrangement uses TRBV9 and TRBJ1-2; D possibly corresponds to TRBD1 (6 bases). CDR3 length equals 15 residues. V lost 3 bases, J lost 4 bases, and 16 bases lay in between. Germline V gene sequence: CDR1 SGDLS, CDR2 YYNGEE. The CDR3 protein is CASSARGGGGYGYTF. CDR3 nucleotide sequence: TGTGCCAGCAGCGCCAGGGGAGGAGGCGGCTATGGCTACACCTTC. Using reference TRBV9 and TRBJ1-2 for the parts outside the CDR3, the full variable domain is DSGVTQTPKHLITATGQRVTLRCSPRSGDLSVYWYQQSLDQGLQFLIQYYNGEERAKGNILERFSAQQFPDLHSELNLSSLELGDSALYFCASSARGGGGYGYTFGSGTRLTVV.

The chain uses TRBV5-1 and TRBJ2-1; 12 bases are shared with TRBD2. From germline, CDR1 is SGHRS and CDR2 YFSETQ. There are 15 residues in the CDR3. V lost 5 bases to trimming and J lost 4 bases; unmatched junction nucleotides: 4. The CDR3 coding sequence is TGCGCCAGCAGTCTGACTAGCGGGGGTTACAATGAGCAGTTCTTC. It encodes CASSLTSGGYNEQFF.

V is TRBV5-6 and J is TRBJ2-2; 10 nucleotides agree with TRBD1. This CDR3 region has 16 residues. V shed 5 bases and J 6 bases; nucleotides not matched to a gene: 10. CDR1 SGHDT and CDR2 YYEEEE come from the germline V gene. CDR3 sequence: CASRQTGGGGAGELFF. The CDR3 DNA reads TGTGCCAGCAGGCAGACAGGGGGCGGCGGTGCCGGGGAGCTGTTTTTT.

The rearrangement uses TRBV4-2 and TRBJ2-7, with D possibly being TRBD1 or TRBD2 (6 bases each). Germline lookup yields CDR1 LGHNA and CDR2 YNFKEQ. There are 16 residues in the CDR3. V lost 4 bases, J lost 0 bases, and 16 bases lay in between. The CDR3 bases are TGTGCCAGCAGCCCAGGTGGGGGGCGGAGCTCCTACGAGCAGTACTTC. Residues: CASSPGGGRSSYEQYF.

The rearrangement joins TRBV9 to TRBJ1-4; no firm D call. The CDR3 consists of 15 residues. Looked up from germline, CDR1 is SGDLS and CDR2 is YYNGEE. The V and J ends lost 0 bases and 5 bases respectively, with 11 bases between them. The DNA of the CDR3 is TGTGCCAGCAGCGTAGACGGGGTACCCAATGAAAAACTGTTTTTT. Translating gives CASSVDGVPNEKLFF. Combining the CDR3 with reference TRBV9 and TRBJ1-4 gives the whole variable domain DSGVTQTPKHLITATGQRVTLRCSPRSGDLSVYWYQQSLDQGLQFLIQYYNGEERAKGNILERFSAQQFPDLHSELNLSSLELGDSALYFCASSVDGVPNEKLFFGSGTQLSVL.

The chain couples TRBV28 to TRBJ1-5, with D uncertain. With 2 bases removed from V and 4 bases from J, the gap between germline ends came to 9 bases. This CDR3 comprises 14 residues. Germline values: CDR1 MDHEN, CDR2 SYDVKM. The CDR3 reads CASSLGSGNQPQHF. Written as DNA, the CDR3 is TGTGCCAGCAGTTTAGGAAGTGGGAATCAGCCCCAGCATTTT.

The chain joins TRBV2 to TRBJ1-1, with unresolved D. This CDR3 has 13 residues. The V end lost 6 bases, the J end lost 2 bases, and 10 bases lay between the germline ends. CDR1 and CDR2 (germline): SNHLY, FYNNEI. This CDR3 is CASRAESNTEAFF. The DNA of the CDR3 is TGTGCCAGCAGGGCAGAGTCTAACACTGAAGCTTTCTTT.

The genes are TRBV3-1 (or the pseudogene TRBV3-2) and TRBJ2-3, with 8 bases identical to TRBD2. This CDR3 is 15 amino acids long. CDR1 and CDR2 from the germline V gene are LGHDT and YNNKEL (reference sequence). The junction had 4 bases not matched to a gene; V was cut back by 4 bases and J by 1 base. The CDR3 nucleotides read TGTGCCAGCAGCCCCGGGAGGGGGGGCACAGATACGCAGTATTTT. Translating gives CASSPGRGGTDTQYF.

The chain uses TRBV20-1 and TRBJ2-3; D is uncertain. V lost 3 bases and J lost 1, with 11 bases in between. The CDR3 covers 14 residues. CDR1 is DFQATT, CDR2 SNEGSKA, per germline (reference sequence). CDR3 in DNA: TGCAGTGCTAGTCTTCTCCCAGGCACAGATACGCAGTATTTT. Its protein is CSASLLPGTDTQYF.